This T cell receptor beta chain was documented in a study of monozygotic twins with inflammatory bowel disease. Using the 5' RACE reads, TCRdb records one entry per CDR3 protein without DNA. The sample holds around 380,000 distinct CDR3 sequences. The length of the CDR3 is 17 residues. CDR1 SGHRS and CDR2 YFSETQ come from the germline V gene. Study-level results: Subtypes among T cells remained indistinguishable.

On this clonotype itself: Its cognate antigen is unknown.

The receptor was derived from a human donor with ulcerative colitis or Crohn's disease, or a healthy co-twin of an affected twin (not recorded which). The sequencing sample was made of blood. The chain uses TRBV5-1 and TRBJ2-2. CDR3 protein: CASSYRGSAPNTGELFF.